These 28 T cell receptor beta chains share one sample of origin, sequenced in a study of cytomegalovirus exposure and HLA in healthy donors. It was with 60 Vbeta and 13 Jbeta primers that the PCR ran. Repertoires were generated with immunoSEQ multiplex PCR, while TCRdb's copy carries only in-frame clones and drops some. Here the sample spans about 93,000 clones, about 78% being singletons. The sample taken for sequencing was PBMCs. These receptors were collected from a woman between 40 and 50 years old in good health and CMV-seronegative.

The CDR3 region has the DNA TGCGCCAGCAGCCAAGATATTCTTTCGGGACAGGGGTACGAGCAGTACTTC. It codes for CASSQDILSGQGYEQYF. This rearrangement joins TRBV4-1 to TRBJ2-7; 10 bases are shared with TRBD1. Germline lookup yields CDR1 MGHRA and CDR2 YSYEKL. Losses at the gene ends were 0 bases for V and 4 bases for J; bases not matched to a gene: 9. The CDR3 is 17 residues long.

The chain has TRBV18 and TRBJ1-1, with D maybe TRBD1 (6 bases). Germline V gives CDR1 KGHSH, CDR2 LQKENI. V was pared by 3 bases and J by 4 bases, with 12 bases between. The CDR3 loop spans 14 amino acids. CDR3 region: CASSPLLGATEAFF. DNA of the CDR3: TGTGCCAGCTCACCCTTACTGGGGGCCACTGAAGCTTTCTTT.

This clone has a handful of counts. The CDR3 region is CASSGHSPGNSPLHF. The CDR3 nucleotides are TGTGCCAGCAGCGGACATTCCCCAGGCAATTCACCCCTCCACTTT. V usage is TRBV9 and J usage is TRBJ1-6; D is unresolved. CDR3 length: 15 amino acids. With 3 bases removed from V and 7 bases from J, the gap between germline ends came to 14 bases. Germline V gene data show CDR1 as SGDLS and CDR2 as YYNGEE. Using reference TRBV9 and TRBJ1-6 for the parts outside the CDR3, the full variable domain is DSGVTQTPKHLITATGQRVTLRCSPRSGDLSVYWYQQSLDQGLQFLIQYYNGEERAKGNILERFSAQQFPDLHSELNLSSLELGDSALYFCASSGHSPGNSPLHFGNGTRLTVT.

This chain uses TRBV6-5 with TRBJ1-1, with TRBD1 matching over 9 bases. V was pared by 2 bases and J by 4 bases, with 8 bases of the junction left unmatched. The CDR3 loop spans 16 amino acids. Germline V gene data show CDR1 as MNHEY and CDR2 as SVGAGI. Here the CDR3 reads CASSYVMTGGGTEAFF. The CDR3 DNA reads TGTGCCAGCAGTTACGTTATGACAGGGGGTGGCACTGAAGCTTTCTTT.

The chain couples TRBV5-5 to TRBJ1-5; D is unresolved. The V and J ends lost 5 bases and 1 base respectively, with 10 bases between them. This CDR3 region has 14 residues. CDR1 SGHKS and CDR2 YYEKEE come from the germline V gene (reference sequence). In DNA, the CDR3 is TGTGCCAGCAGTCTTCTGAGCAGCAATCAGCCCCAGCATTTT. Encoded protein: CASSLLSSNQPQHF.

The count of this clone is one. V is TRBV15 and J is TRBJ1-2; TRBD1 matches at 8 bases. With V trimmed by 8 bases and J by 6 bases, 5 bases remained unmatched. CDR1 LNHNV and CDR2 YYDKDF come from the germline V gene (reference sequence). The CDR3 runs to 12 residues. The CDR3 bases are TGTGCCACCGACAGGGGTTTGGATGGCTACACCTTC. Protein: CATDRGLDGYTF.

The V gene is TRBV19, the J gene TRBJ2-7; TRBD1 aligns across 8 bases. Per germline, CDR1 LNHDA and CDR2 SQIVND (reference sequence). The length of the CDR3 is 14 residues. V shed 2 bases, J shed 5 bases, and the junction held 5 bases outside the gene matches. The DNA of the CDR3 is TGTGCCAGTAGTATAAGGGCAGGGGGCAACGAGCAGTACTTC. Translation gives CASSIRAGGNEQYF.

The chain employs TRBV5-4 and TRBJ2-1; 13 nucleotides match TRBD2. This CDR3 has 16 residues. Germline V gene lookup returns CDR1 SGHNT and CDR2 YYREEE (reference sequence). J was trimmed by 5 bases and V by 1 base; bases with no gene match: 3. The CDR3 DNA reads TGTGCCAGCAGCTTGCCGGGACTAGCGGGGCACAATGAGCAGTTCTTC. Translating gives CASSLPGLAGHNEQFF.

For the CDR3, the DNA is TGCGCCAGCAGCCGGGACAACTCCTACGAGCAGTACTTC. The encoded protein is CASSRDNSYEQYF. This sequence joins TRBV5-1 and TRBJ2-7; possible D gene TRBD1, 6 bases. Trimming cost V 4 bases and J 0 bases, with 8 bases left between them. The V gene's germline CDR1 is SGHRS and CDR2 YFSETQ. The CDR3 extends over 13 amino acids.

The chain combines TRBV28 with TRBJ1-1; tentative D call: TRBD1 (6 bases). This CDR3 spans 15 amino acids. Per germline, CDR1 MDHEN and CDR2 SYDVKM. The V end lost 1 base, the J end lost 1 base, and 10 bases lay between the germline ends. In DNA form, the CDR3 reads TGTGCCAGCAGTTTATCCCCCAGGGGGAACACTGAAGCTTTCTTT. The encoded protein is CASSLSPRGNTEAFF.

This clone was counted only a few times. The CDR3 DNA is TGTGCCAGCAGCGAAGGGGTTGGACGGCAGGGCTACACTGAAGCTTTCTTT. It codes for CASSEGVGRQGYTEAFF. J is TRBJ1-1 and V is TRBV13, with a possible D match to TRBD1 (5 bases). The V gene lost 5 bases and the J gene lost 3 bases, with 22 bases spanning the gap. The germline V gene encodes CDR1 PRHDT and CDR2 FYEKMQ (reference sequence). The CDR3 has 17 amino acids.

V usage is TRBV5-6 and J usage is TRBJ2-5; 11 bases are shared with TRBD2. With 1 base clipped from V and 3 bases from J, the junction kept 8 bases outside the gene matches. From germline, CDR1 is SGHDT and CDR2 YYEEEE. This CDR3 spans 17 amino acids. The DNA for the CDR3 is TGTGCCAGCAGCTTGCTCCTAGCGGGAGGTAGGGAAGAGACCCAGTACTTC. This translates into CASSLLLAGGREETQYF.

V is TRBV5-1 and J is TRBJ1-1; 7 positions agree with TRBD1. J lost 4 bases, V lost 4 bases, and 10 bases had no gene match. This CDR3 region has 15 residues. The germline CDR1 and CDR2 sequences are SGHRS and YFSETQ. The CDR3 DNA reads TGCGCCAGCAGCGTACTCACAGGGGTCTTCACTGAAGCTTTCTTT. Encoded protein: CASSVLTGVFTEAFF.

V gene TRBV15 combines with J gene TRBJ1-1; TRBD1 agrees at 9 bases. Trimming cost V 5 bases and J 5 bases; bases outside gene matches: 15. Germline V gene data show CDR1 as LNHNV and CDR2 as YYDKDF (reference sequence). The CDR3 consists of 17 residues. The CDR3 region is CATSAPRKTGQGTEAFF. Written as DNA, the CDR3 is TGTGCCACCAGCGCCCCTAGAAAGACGGGACAGGGTACTGAAGCTTTCTTT.

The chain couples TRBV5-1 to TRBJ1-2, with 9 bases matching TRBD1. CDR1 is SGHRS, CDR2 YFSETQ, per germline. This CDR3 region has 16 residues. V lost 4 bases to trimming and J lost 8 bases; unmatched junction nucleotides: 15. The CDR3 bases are TGCGCCAGCAGCGGCGGGACAGGGTCCCCGCGTAGGGGCTACACCTTC. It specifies CASSGGTGSPRRGYTF.

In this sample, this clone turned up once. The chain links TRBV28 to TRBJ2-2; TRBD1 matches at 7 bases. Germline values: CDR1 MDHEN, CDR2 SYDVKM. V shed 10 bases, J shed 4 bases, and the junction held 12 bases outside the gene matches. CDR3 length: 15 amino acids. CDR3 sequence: CATLRQGIRTGELFF. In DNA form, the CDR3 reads TGTGCCACCCTACGACAGGGTATACGCACCGGGGAGCTGTTTTTT.

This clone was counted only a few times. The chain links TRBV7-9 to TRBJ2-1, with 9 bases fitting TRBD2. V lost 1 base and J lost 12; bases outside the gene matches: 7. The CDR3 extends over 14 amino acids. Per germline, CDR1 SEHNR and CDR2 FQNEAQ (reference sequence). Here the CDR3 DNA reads TGTGCCAGCAGCTTAGGTAGCGGGAGAGGTTCGCAGTTCTTC. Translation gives CASSLGSGRGSQFF.

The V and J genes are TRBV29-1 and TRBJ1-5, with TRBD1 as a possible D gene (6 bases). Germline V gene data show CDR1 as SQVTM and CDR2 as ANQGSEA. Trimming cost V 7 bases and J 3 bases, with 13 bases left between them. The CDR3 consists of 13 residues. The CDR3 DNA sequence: TGCAGCGCTGGGTGGGGGCTCAATCAGCCCCAGCATTTT. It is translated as CSAGWGLNQPQHF.

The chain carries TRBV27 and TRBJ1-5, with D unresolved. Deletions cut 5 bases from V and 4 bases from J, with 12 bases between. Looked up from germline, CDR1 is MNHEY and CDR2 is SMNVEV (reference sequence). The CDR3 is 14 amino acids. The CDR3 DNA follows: TGTGCCAGCAGTCGTCCGGGTCTGAATCAGCCCCAGCATTTT. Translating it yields CASSRPGLNQPQHF.

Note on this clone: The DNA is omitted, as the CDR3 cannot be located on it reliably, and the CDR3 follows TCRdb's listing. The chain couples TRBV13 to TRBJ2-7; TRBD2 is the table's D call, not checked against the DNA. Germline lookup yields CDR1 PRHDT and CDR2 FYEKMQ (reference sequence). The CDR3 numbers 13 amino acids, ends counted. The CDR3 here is CASSFGGGAVLYF.

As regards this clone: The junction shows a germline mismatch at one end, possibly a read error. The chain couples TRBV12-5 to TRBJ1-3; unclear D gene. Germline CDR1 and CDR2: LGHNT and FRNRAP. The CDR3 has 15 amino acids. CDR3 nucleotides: TGTGCTAGTGCTTTGGACGGCGGATTTGGAAACACCATATATTTT. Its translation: CASALDGGFGNTIYF.

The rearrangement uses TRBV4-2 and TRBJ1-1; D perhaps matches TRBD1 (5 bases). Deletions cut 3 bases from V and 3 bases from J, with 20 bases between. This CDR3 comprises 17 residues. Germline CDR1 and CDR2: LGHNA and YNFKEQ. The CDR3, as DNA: TGTGCCAGCAGCCACCCCTATTGGGCGTGGGGCCACACTGAAGCTTTCTTT. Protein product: CASSHPYWAWGHTEAFF.

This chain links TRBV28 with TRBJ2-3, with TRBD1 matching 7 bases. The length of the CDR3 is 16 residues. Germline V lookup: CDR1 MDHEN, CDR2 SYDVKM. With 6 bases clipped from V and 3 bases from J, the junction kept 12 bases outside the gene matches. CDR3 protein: CASSPQGIWGTDTQYF. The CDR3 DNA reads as TGTGCCAGCAGCCCACAGGGGATTTGGGGAACAGATACGCAGTATTTT.

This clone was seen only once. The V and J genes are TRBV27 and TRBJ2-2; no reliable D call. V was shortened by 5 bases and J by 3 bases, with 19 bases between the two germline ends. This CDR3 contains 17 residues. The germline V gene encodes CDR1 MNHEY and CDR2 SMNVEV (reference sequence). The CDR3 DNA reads TGTGCCAGCAGTCACGCACCGGGTTCCTCATACACCGGGGAGCTGTTTTTT. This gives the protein CASSHAPGSSYTGELFF.

The CDR3, as DNA: TGTGCCAGCTCGGACAGGGATGGTGCGGAGACCCAGTACTTC. Amino acids: CASSDRDGAETQYF. The chain has TRBV28 and TRBJ2-5, with TRBD1 identical over 8 bases. This CDR3 spans 14 amino acids. Trimming removed 8 bases from V and 5 bases from J; junction bases left unmatched: 10. The germline V gene encodes CDR1 MDHEN and CDR2 SYDVKM.

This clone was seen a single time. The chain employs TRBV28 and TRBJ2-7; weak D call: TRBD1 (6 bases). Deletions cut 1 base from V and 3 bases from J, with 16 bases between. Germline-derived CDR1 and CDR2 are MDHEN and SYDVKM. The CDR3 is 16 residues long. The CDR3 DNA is TGTGCCAGCAGTTTATTTTTAGTGGGCAGGGGCTACGAGCAGTACTTC. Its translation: CASSLFLVGRGYEQYF.

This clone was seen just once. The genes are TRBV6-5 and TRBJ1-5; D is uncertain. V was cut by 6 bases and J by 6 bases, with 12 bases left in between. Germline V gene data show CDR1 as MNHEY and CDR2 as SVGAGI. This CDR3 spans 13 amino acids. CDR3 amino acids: CASRRDTLQPQHF. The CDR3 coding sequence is TGTGCCAGCAGACGAGACACCCTTCAGCCCCAGCATTTT.

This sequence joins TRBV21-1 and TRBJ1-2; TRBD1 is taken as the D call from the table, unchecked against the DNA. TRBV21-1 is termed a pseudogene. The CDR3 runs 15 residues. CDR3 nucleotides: TGTGCCCCACTTGAGACAGGTCCTTCCTGGTATGGCTACACCTTC. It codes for CAPLETGPSWYGYTF.